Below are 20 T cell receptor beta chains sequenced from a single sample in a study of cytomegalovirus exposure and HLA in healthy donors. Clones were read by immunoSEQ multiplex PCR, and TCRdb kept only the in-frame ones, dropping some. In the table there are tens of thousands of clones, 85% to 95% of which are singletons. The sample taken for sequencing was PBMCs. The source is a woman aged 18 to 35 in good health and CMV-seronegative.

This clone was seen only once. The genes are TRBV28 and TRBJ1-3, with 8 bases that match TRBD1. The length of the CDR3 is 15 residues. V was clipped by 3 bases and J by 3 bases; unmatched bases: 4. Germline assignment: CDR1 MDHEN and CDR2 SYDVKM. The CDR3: CASSLTGVFGNTIYF. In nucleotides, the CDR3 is TGTGCCAGCAGTTTGACAGGGGTCTTTGGAAACACCATATATTTT.

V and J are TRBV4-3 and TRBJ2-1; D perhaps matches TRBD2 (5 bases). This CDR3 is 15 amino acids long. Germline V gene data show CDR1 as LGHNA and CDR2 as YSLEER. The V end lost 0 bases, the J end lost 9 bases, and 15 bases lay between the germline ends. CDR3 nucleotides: TGCGCCAGCAGCCAAGATCTCTTTAGGGCGGGTGAGCAGTTCTTC. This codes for CASSQDLFRAGEQFF.

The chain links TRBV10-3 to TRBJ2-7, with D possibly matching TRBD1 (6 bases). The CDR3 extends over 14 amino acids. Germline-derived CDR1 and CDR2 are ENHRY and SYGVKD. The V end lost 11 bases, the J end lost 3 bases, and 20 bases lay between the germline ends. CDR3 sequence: CAPRTDCELYEQYV. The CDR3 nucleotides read TGTGCCCCGAGGACAGACTGTGAACTCTACGAGCAGTACGTC.

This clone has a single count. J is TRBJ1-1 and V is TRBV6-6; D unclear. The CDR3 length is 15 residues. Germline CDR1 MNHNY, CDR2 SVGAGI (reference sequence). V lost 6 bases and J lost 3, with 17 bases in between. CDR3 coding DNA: TGTGCCAGCAGCCTCGCGGGGATCCCGGACACTGAAGCTTTCTTT. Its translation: CASSLAGIPDTEAFF.

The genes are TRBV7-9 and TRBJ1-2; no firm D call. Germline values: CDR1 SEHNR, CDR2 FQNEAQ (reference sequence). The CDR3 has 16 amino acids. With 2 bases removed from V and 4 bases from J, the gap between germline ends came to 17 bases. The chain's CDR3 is CASSLLSGRLGYGYTF. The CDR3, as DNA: TGTGCCAGCAGCTTACTTTCTGGGAGGCTCGGCTATGGCTACACCTTC.

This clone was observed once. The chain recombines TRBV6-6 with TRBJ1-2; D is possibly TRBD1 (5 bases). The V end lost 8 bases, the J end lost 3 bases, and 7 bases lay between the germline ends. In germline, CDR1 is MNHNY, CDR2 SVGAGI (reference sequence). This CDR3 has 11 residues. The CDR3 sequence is CASEGDYGYTF. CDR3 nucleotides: TGTGCCAGCGAAGGGGACTATGGCTACACCTTC.

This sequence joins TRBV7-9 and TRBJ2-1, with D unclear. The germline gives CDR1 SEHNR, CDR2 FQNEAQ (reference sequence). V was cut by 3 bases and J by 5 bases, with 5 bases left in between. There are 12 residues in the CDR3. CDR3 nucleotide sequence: TGTGCCAGCAGCTTTGAGGACAATGAGCAGTTCTTC. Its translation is CASSFEDNEQFF.

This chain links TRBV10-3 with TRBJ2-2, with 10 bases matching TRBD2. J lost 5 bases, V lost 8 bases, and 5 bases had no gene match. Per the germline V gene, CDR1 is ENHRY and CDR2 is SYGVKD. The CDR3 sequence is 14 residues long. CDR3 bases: TGTGCCATCCCGGCTAGCGGGAGAACCGGGGAGCTGTTTTTT. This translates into CAIPASGRTGELFF.

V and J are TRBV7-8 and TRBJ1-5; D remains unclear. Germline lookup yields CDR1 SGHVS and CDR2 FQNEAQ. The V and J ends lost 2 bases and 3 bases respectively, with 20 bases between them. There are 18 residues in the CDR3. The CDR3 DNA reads TGTGCCAGCAGCTTAAGGTCGCCGGGAGACAATAACAATCAGCCCCAGCATTTT. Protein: CASSLRSPGDNNNQPQHF.

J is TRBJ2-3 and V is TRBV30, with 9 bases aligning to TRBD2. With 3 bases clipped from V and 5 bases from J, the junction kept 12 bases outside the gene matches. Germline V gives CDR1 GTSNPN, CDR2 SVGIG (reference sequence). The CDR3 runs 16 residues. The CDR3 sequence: CAWSRAGGRGGDTQYF. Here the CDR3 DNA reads TGTGCCTGGAGCCGAGCAGGCGGGAGGGGGGGAGATACGCAGTATTTT.

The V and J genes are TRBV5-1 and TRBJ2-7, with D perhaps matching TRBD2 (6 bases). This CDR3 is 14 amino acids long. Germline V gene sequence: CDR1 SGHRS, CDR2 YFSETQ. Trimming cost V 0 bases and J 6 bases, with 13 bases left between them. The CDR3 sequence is CASSLGGTAGEQYF. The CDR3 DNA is TGCGCCAGCAGCTTGGGCGGCACAGCGGGCGAGCAGTACTTC.

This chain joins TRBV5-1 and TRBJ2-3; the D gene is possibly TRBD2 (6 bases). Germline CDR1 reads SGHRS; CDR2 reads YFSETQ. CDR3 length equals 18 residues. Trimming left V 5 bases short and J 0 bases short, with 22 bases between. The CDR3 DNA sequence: TGCGCCAGCAGTCGCTCAACGTGGACCGGGGGAAGCACAGATACGCAGTATTTT. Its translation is CASSRSTWTGGSTDTQYF.

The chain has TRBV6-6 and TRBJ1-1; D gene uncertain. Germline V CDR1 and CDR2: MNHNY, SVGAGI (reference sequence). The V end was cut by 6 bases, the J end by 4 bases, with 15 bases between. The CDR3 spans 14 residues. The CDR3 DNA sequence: TGTGCCAGCAGCCTTCGGGTCGAGGGCACTGAAGCTTTCTTT. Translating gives CASSLRVEGTEAFF.

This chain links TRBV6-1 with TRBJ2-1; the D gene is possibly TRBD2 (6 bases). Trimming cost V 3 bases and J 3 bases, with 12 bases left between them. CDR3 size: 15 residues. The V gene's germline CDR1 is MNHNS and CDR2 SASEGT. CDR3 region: CASSEKSEGYNEQFF. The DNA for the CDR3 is TGTGCCAGCAGTGAGAAGTCGGAGGGCTACAATGAGCAGTTCTTC.

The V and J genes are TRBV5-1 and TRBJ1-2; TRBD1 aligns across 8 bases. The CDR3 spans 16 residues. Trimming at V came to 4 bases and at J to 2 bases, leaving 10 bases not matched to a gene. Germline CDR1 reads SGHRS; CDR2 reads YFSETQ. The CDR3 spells CASSAYRQGSNYGYTF. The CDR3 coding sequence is TGCGCCAGCAGCGCATATAGACAGGGGAGCAACTATGGCTACACCTTC.

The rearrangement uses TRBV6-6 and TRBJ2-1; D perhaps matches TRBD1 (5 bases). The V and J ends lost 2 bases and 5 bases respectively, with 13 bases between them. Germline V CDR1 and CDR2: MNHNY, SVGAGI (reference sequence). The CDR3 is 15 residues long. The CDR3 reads CASSYRQGGDNEQFF. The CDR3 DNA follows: TGTGCCAGCAGTTACCGGCAGGGCGGCGACAATGAGCAGTTCTTC.

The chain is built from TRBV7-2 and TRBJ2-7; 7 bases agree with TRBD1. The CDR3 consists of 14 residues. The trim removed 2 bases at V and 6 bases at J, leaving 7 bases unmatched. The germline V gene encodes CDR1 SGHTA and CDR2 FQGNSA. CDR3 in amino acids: CASSLSRDSSEQYV. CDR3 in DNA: TGTGCCAGCAGCTTAAGTAGGGACAGTTCCGAGCAGTACGTC.

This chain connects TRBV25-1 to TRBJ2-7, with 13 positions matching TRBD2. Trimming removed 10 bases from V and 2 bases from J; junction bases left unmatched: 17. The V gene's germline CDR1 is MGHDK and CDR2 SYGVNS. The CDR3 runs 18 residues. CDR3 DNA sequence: TGTGCCATCCCCCCCAGGGGGACTAGCGGGAACATCGCCTACGAGCAGTACGTC. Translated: CAIPPRGTSGNIAYEQYV.

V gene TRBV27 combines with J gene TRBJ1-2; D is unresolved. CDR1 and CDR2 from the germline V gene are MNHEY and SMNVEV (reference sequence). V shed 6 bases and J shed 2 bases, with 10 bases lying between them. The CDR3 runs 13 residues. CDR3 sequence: CASSKKRNYGYTF. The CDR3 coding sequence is TGTGCCAGCAGCAAAAAGAGGAACTATGGCTACACCTTC.

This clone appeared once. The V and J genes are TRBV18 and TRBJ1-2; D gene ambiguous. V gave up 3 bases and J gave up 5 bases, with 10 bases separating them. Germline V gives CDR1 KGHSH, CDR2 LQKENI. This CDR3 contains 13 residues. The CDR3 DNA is TGTGCCAGCTCACCTCTTGATGAGTATGGCTACACCTTC. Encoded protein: CASSPLDEYGYTF.